The clone carrying this T cell receptor (beta chain) was observed a single time. In germline, CDR1 is SGHVS, CDR2 FNYEAQ. With 0 bases removed from V and 9 bases from J, the gap between germline ends came to 12 bases. CDR3 length equals 14 residues. The record originates from a study of cytomegalovirus exposure and HLA in healthy donors. Primers included in the PCR were 60 Vbeta and 13 Jbeta primers. TCRdb's table, derived via immunoSEQ multiplex PCR, lists solely in-frame clones and lacks some. Of roughly 150,000 clones in the sample, around four fifths were seen once. This sequence originates from a boy between 2 and 10 years old in good health and CMV-seronegative. The sequencing input was PBMCs. The J gene is TRBJ2-1, the V gene TRBV7-6, with TRBD1 as a possible D gene (5 bases). The CDR3 DNA sequence: TGTGCCAGCAGCTTAGCCAGGGTAAACGCTGAGCAGTTCTTC. Its translation: CASSLARVNAEQFF.